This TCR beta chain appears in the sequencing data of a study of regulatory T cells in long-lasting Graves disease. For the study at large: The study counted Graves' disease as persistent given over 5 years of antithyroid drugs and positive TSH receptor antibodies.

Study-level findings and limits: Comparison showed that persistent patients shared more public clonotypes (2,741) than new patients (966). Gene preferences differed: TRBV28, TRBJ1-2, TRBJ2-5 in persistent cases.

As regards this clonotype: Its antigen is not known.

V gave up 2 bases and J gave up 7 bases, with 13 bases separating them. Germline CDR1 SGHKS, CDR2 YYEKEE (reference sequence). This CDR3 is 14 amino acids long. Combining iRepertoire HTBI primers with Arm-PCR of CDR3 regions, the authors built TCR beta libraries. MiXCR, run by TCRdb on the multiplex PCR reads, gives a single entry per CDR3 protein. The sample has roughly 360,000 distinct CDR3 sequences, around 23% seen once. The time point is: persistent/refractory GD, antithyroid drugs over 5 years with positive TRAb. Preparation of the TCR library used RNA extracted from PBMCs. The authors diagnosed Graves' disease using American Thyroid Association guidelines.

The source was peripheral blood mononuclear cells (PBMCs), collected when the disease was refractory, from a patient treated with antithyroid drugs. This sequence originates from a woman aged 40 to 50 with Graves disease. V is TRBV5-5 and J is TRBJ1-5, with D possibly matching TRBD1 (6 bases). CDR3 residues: CASSFRQGTQPQHF. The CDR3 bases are TGTGCCAGCAGCTTTCGTCAGGGGACGCAGCCCCAGCATTTT.